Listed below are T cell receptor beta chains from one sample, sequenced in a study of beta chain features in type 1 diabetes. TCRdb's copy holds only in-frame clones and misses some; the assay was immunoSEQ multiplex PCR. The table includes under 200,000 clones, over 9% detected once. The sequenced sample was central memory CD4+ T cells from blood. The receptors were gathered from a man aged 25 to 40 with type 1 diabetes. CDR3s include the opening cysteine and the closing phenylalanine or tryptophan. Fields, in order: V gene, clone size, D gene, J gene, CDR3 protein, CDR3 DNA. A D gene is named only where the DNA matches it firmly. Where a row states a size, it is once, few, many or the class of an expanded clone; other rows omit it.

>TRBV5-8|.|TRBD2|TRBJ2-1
CASSNGLAGYVNEQFF
TGTGCCAGCAGCAACGGACTAGCGGGATATGTTAATGAGCAGTTCTTC
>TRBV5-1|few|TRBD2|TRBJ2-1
CASSPGILAVLNEQFF
TGCGCCAGCAGCCCGGGTATCCTAGCGGTTCTTAATGAGCAGTTCTTC
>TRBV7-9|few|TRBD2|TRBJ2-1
CASSPGGTSGSNEQFF
TGTGCCAGCAGCCCCGGGGGGACTAGCGGGAGTAATGAGCAGTTCTTC
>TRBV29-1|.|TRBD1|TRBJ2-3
CSVQGSTDTQYF
TGCAGCGTACAGGGGAGCACAGATACGCAGTATTTT
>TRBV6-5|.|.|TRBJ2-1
CASSSPPGEQFF
TGTGCCAGCAGCTCTCCTCCCGGTGAGCAGTTCTTC
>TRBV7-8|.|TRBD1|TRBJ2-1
CASSLGDRVNEQFF
TGTGCCAGCAGCTTAGGCGACAGGGTCAATGAGCAGTTCTTC
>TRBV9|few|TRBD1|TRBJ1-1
CASSDRLGQGSDTNTEAFF
TGTGCCAGCAGCGACCGTTTGGGACAGGGCTCAGACACCAACACTGAAGCTTTCTTT
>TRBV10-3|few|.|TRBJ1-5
CAISETGPNQPQHF
TGTGCCATCAGTGAGACAGGGCCAAATCAGCCCCAGCATTTT
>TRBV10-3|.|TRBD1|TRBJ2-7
CAIRQDREINEQYF
TGTGCCATCAGGCAGGACAGGGAGATCAACGAGCAGTACTTC
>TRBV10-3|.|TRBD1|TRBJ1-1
CAISGLRTGVGNTEAFF
TGTGCCATCAGTGGGCTCAGGACAGGGGTTGGGAACACTGAAGCTTTCTTT
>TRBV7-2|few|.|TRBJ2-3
CASSLGSRHRGSRTDTQYF
TGTGCCAGCAGCTTAGGATCCCGCCATAGGGGGAGTAGGACAGATACGCAGTATTTT
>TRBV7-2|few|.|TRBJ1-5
CASSLQQGHSNQPQHF
TGTGCCAGCAGCTTACAACAGGGCCATAGCAATCAGCCCCAGCATTTT
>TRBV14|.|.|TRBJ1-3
CASSFGDSGNTIYF
TGTGCCAGCAGCTTTGGAGACTCTGGAAACACCATATATTTT
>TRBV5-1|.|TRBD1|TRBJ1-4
CASSFRTGPSTNEKLFF
TGCGCCAGCAGCTTCCGGACAGGCCCTTCAACTAATGAAAAACTGTTTTTT
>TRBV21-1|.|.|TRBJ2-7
CASSHQGPGSSYEQYF
TGTGCCAGCAGCCACCAAGGCCCAGGTAGCTCCTACGAGCAGTACTTC
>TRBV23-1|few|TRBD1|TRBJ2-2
CASSPRQGRTGELFF
TGCGCCAGCAGTCCGAGACAGGGGAGGACCGGGGAGCTGTTTTTT
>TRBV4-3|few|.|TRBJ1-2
CASSQGTGPYGYTF
TGCGCCAGCAGCCAAGGAACAGGCCCCTATGGCTACACCTTC
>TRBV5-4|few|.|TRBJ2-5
CASSNRDYQETQYF
TGTGCCAGCAGCAACCGGGACTACCAAGAGACCCAGTACTTC
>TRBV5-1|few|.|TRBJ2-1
CASSVQANYNEQFF
TGCGCCAGCAGTGTCCAGGCCAACTACAATGAGCAGTTCTTC
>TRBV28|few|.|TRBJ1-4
CAWGDGGKLFF
TGTGCATGGGGGGACGGTGGGAAACTGTTTTTT
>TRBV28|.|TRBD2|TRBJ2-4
CASSKSIAGGRDIQYF
TGTGCCAGCAGTAAGAGCATAGCGGGGGGGCGAGACATTCAGTACTTC
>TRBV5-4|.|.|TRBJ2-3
CATQVGGGAVTQYF
TGTGCCACCCAGGTGGGCGGAGGAGCAGTTACGCAGTATTTT
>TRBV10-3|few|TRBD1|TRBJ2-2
CAILGGAAGELFF
TGTGCCATCCTAGGGGGCGCGGCCGGGGAGCTGTTTTTT
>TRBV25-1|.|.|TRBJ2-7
CASSPRVFGTYEQYF
TGTGCCAGCAGCCCAAGGGTATTCGGGACCTACGAGCAGTACTTC
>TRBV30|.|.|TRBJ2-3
CAWSLADTQYF
TGTGCCTGGAGTCTCGCGGATACGCAGTATTTT
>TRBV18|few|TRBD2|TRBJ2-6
CASSPRRESSGANVLTF
TGTGCCAGCTCACCAAGGCGGGAGAGCTCTGGGGCCAACGTCCTGACTTTC
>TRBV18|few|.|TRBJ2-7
CASSPPSRESYEQYF
TGTGCCAGCTCACCACCTTCCCGGGAGTCCTACGAGCAGTACTTC
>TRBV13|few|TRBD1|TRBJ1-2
CASSDSRGQNYGYTF
TGTGCCAGCAGCGATTCACGGGGACAGAACTATGGCTACACCTTC
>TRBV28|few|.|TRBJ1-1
CATFRGITEAFF
TGTGCCACCTTCAGGGGTATCACTGAAGCTTTCTTT
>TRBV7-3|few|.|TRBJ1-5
CASSSDRNQPQHF
TGTGCCAGCAGCTCGGACAGAAATCAGCCCCAGCATTTT
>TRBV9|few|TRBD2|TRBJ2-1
CASSLQPGLARQFF
TGTGCCAGCAGCTTACAGCCGGGACTAGCGCGCCAGTTCTTC
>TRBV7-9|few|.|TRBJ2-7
CASSPSWTRSYEQYF
TGTGCCAGCAGCCCGAGTTGGACTCGCTCCTACGAGCAGTACTTC
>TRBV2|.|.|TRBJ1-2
CASSGQYYGYTF
TGTGCCAGTTCTGGACAGTACTATGGCTACACCTTC